Listed here are 21 T cell receptor beta chains from one sample, sequenced in a study of blood T cell repertoires in COVID-19. Libraries were prepared by immunoSEQ multiplex PCR; TCRdb keeps only in-frame clonotypes and omits some of them. The data contain roughly 220,000 clones, about 90% of them seen just once; the ten biggest clones take up approximately 15%. The specimen was PBMCs or T cells enriched from blood (not recorded which). Receptor source: a woman aged 45-60 years with acute COVID-19.

The chain uses TRBV27 and TRBJ2-7; D unclear. Trimming took 3 bases from V and 6 from J, leaving 21 bases between them. Germline V lookup: CDR1 MNHEY, CDR2 SMNVEV (reference sequence). The CDR3 totals 16 residues. The CDR3 DNA reads TGTGCCAGCAGTTTTCAGCGATCCGGCATCCTCTCCGAGCAGTACTTC. Translating it yields CASSFQRSGILSEQYF.

V is TRBV5-1 and J is TRBJ2-1, with TRBD2 identical over 12 bases. This CDR3 comprises 16 residues. Germline loops: CDR1 SGHRS, CDR2 YFSETQ. The V segment lost 0 bases and the J segment 7 bases; nucleotides outside the gene matches: 5. The CDR3 nucleotides read TGCGCCAGCAGCTTGGCCCTAGCGGGAGGGCGAAATGAGCAGTTCTTC. This sequence encodes CASSLALAGGRNEQFF. Looking up the rest from reference TRBV5-1 and TRBJ2-1 gives the full variable domain: KAGVTQTPRYLIKTRGQQVTLSCSPISGHRSVSWYQQTPGQGLQFLFEYFSETQRNKGNFPGRFSGRQFSNSRSEMNVSTLELGDSALYLCASSLALAGGRNEQFFGPGTRLTVL.

V gene TRBV29-1 combines with J gene TRBJ2-7; 8 bases line up with TRBD2. Trimming took 7 bases from V and 2 from J; bases not matched to a gene: 10. From germline, CDR1 is SQVTM and CDR2 ANQGSEA. The CDR3 contains 14 residues. CDR3 coding DNA: TGCAGCGCGGGGGGGCGGGAGAGCACCTACGAGCAGTACTTC. Its translation is CSAGGRESTYEQYF.

The chain carries TRBV9 and TRBJ2-2; 9 nucleotides line up with TRBD1. Germline CDR1 is SGDLS and CDR2 is YYNGEE. Trimming removed 4 bases from V and 6 bases from J; junction bases left unmatched: 7. CDR3 length: 15 amino acids. The CDR3 DNA sequence: TGTGCCAGCAGCACACAGGGGGCGAGGGCCGGGGAGCTGTTTTTT. Protein: CASSTQGARAGELFF.

The chain is built from TRBV11-2 and TRBJ2-1; 14 bases fit TRBD2. The CDR3 is 18 amino acids. V was pared by 6 bases and J by 0 bases, with 7 bases of the junction left unmatched. The germline V gene has CDR1 SGHAT and CDR2 FQNNGV. CDR3 amino acids: CASRRLAGGRVSYNEQFF. CDR3 DNA: TGTGCCAGCAGGCGACTAGCGGGAGGGCGGGTCTCCTACAATGAGCAGTTCTTC.

This sequence joins TRBV30 and TRBJ1-3; maybe TRBD1 (5 bases). The germline gives CDR1 GTSNPN, CDR2 SVGIG (reference sequence). With 5 bases removed from V and 8 bases from J, the gap between germline ends came to 10 bases. This CDR3 has 11 amino acids. The CDR3 nucleotides read TGTGCCTGGGGGACCGACTACACCATATATTTT. Translating gives CAWGTDYTIYF.

The genes are TRBV6-6 and TRBJ1-2; D might be TRBD1 (6 bases). The CDR3 length is 13 residues. Per germline, CDR1 MNHNY and CDR2 SVGAGI (reference sequence). The germline V and J ends were trimmed by 2 bases and 8 bases, with 12 bases remaining between them. CDR3 amino acids: CASSYRGAEGYTF. The CDR3 coding sequence is TGTGCCAGCAGTTACCGGGGGGCCGAAGGCTACACCTTC.

The chain recombines TRBV29-1 with TRBJ2-3; TRBD2 aligns across 15 bases. The CDR3 contains 15 residues. Germline values: CDR1 SQVTM, CDR2 ANQGSEA. After removal of 3 bases from V and 8 bases from J, the junction contained 6 bases not matched to a gene. CDR3 loop: CSVDGLAGGSVTQYF. CDR3 nucleotide sequence: TGCAGCGTTGATGGACTAGCGGGAGGGTCTGTTACGCAGTATTTT.

This chain joins TRBV19 and TRBJ1-2; 8 nucleotides line up with TRBD1. Germline V CDR1 and CDR2: LNHDA, SQIVND (reference sequence). Trimming at V came to 5 bases and at J to 8 bases, leaving 13 bases not matched to a gene. The CDR3 spans 15 residues. CDR3 DNA: TGTGCCAGTAGTTTACCAGGGGGCTACGTGGAGGGCTACACCTTC. This codes for CASSLPGGYVEGYTF.

The J gene is TRBJ2-5, the V gene TRBV7-2; 13 nucleotides match TRBD2. The CDR3 consists of 17 residues. The germline gives CDR1 SGHTA, CDR2 FQGNSA. Germline trimming cut 5 bases from V and 4 bases from J; bases unmatched to any gene: 10. DNA of the CDR3: TGTGCCAGCAGCGCTTTAAGGACTAGCGGGAGTGGAGAGACCCAGTACTTC. This sequence encodes CASSALRTSGSGETQYF.

V is TRBV7-8 and J is TRBJ2-7; perhaps TRBD2 as D (6 bases). Germline-derived CDR1 and CDR2 are SGHVS and FQNEAQ. CDR3 size: 17 residues. V lost 2 bases, J lost 2 bases, and 19 bases lay in between. The CDR3 bases are TGTGCCAGCAGCTTACTCCGATTCCGGGTAGCGGCCTACGAGCAGTACTTC. Translating gives CASSLLRFRVAAYEQYF.

V is TRBV11-2 and J is TRBJ2-3; D is uncertain. The CDR3 is 17 amino acids. CDR1 SGHAT and CDR2 FQNNGV come from the germline V gene. CDR3 bases: TGTGCGTCGGCGCCGGGTCTCTACGCCTTGCCCACAGATACGCAGTATTTT. Its protein product is CASAPGLYALPTDTQYF.

The chain joins TRBV9 to TRBJ2-5; 11 nucleotides agree with TRBD2. Germline V lookup: CDR1 SGDLS, CDR2 YYNGEE. The CDR3 extends over 15 amino acids. V lost 0 bases, J lost 3 bases, and 1 base stayed unmatched. This CDR3 reads CASSVDSGREETQYF. CDR3 nucleotides: TGTGCCAGCAGCGTAGATAGCGGGAGGGAAGAGACCCAGTACTTC.

The rearrangement joins TRBV4-1 to TRBJ1-2; weak D call: TRBD1 (6 bases). This CDR3 region has 12 residues. Per germline, CDR1 MGHRA and CDR2 YSYEKL. Trimming removed 4 bases at V and 7 bases at J, with 10 bases between. CDR3 residues: CASSPGQFGYTF. The CDR3 DNA follows: TGCGCCAGCAGCCCCGGACAGTTTGGCTACACCTTC.

This clone was observed a single time. The chain combines TRBV3-1 (or the pseudogene TRBV3-2) with TRBJ1-2; possibly TRBD1 for D (6 bases). CDR3 length: 14 amino acids. The germline CDR1 and CDR2 sequences are LGHDT and YNNKEL (reference sequence). The V and J ends lost 3 bases and 3 bases respectively, with 11 bases between them. Here the CDR3 reads CASSQRDRHYGYTF. For the CDR3, the DNA is TGTGCCAGCAGCCAGAGAGACAGGCACTATGGCTACACCTTC.

J is TRBJ1-2 and V is TRBV28; possibly TRBD1 for D (5 bases). The CDR3 contains 12 residues. From germline, CDR1 is MDHEN and CDR2 SYDVKM. V lost 1 base and J 8 bases, leaving 8 bases between the germline ends. The CDR3 DNA reads as TGTGCCAGCAGTTTATCCAGGGTCGGCTACACCTTC. Translation: CASSLSRVGYTF.

The chain employs TRBV4-3 and TRBJ2-7; a possible D gene is TRBD2 (5 bases). The germline V and J ends were trimmed by 0 bases and 2 bases, with 11 bases remaining between them. Germline CDR1 and CDR2: LGHNA and YSLEER. The length of the CDR3 is 15 residues. The CDR3 sequence: CASSQEQLAAYEQYF. CDR3 nucleotide sequence: TGCGCCAGCAGCCAAGAACAGCTAGCAGCCTACGAGCAGTACTTC.

J is TRBJ2-1 and V is TRBV5-1; 8 bases line up with TRBD2. The V gene end was trimmed by 4 bases and the J gene end by 0 bases; junction bases not matched to a gene: 12. In germline, CDR1 is SGHRS, CDR2 YFSETQ. There are 18 residues in the CDR3. The CDR3 region has the DNA TGCGCCAGCAGCGACGACACCGGGACTAGTTTCTCCTACAATGAGCAGTTCTTC. Translating gives CASSDDTGTSFSYNEQFF.

The J gene is TRBJ2-7, the V gene TRBV4-1; the match to TRBD1 covers 8 bases. J lost 5 bases, V lost 1 base, and 1 base had no gene match. Germline loops: CDR1 MGHRA, CDR2 YSYEKL. The CDR3 consists of 13 residues. The CDR3 DNA is TGCGCCAGCAGCCAAGTGACAGGGGACGAGCAGTACTTC. Translated: CASSQVTGDEQYF.

The chain is built from TRBV18 and TRBJ1-5, with D possibly TRBD1 on 6 matching bases. V shed 5 bases and J shed 2 bases, with 25 bases lying between them. This CDR3 has 19 amino acids. Germline lookup yields CDR1 KGHSH and CDR2 LQKENI. The CDR3 sequence is CASSTRPPQGSMGNQPQHF. In DNA, the CDR3 is TGTGCCAGCTCAACACGCCCCCCACAGGGTAGCATGGGCAATCAGCCCCAGCATTTT.

The chain couples TRBV5-1 to TRBJ2-7, with D tentatively TRBD2 (5 bases). The CDR3 is 13 residues long. Germline-derived CDR1 and CDR2 are SGHRS and YFSETQ. V gave up 4 bases and J gave up 5 bases, with 13 bases separating them. CDR3 nucleotide sequence: TGCGCCAGCAGCCGACCGGGATTGGACGAGCAGTACTTC. Encoded protein: CASSRPGLDEQYF.